The clone carrying this TCR beta chain appeared a single time. Sequencing of TCR beta was performed on blood CD8+ T cells and on blood CD4+ T cells. Reverse transcription of roughly 0.5 to 1 ug RNA used random hexamers. It was immunoSEQ multiplex PCR that amplified TCR beta CDR3 across 54 Vbeta and 13 Jbeta. TCRdb reprocessed the immunoSEQ multiplex PCR reads via MiXCR and lists one record per CDR3 protein. The table records 85,000 to 120,000 distinct CDR3 sequences, roughly 94% of them present only once. The data derive from a study of CD8 T cells in Susac syndrome. Germline V gene data show CDR1 as SEHNR and CDR2 as FQNEAQ (reference sequence). V lost 4 bases to trimming and J lost 3 bases, with 7 bases between them. CDR3 length: 12 residues.

The receptor was isolated from a human donor with Susac syndrome. Sequencing input: CD8+ T cells from PBMCs. This rearrangement joins TRBV7-9 to TRBJ2-7; no firm D call. The CDR3 is CASSSPRYEQYF. For the CDR3, the DNA is TGTGCCAGCAGCTCGCCACGCTACGAGCAGTACTTC.